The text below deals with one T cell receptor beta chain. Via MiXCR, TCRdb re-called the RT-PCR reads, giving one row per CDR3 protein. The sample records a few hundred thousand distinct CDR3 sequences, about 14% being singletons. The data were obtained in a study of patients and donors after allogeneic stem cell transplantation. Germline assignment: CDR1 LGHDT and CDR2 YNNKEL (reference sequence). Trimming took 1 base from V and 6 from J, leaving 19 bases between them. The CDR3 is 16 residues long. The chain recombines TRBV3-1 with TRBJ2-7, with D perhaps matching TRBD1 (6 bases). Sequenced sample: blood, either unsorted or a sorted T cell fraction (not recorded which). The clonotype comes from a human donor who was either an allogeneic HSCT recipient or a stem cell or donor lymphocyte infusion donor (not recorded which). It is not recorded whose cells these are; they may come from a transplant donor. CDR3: CASSQGRSGAGVEQYF. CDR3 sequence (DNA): TGTGCCAGCAGCCAAGGCCGTTCAGGGGCCGGAGTCGAGCAGTACTTC.